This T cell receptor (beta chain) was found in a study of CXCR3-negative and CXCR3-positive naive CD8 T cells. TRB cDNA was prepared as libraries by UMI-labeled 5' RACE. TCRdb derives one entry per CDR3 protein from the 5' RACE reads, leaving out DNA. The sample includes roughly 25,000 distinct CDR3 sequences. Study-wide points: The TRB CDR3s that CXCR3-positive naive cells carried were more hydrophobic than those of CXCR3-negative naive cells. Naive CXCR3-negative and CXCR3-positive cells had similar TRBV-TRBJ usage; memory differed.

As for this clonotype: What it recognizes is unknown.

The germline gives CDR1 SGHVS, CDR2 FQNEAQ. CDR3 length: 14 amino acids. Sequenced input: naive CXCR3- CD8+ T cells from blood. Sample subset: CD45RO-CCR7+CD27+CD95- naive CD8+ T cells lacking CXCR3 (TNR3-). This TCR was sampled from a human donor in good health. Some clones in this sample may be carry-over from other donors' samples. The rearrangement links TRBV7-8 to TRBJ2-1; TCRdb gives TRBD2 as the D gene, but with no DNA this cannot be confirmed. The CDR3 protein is CASSLGLTSYEQFF.